This entry lists 22 T cell receptor beta chains sequenced from one sample in a study of T cell repertoires in cytomegalovirus infection. These receptors' targets are unknown. Using its own MiXCR run on the reads, TCRdb lists one record per CDR3 protein. The table records 100,000 to 150,000 distinct CDR3 sequences, around 30% of them present only once. Sample: CD8+ T cells from cultured PBMCs, taken from culture after CMV antigen stimulation. The receptors stem from a human donor in good health (CMV status not recorded). Some clones in this sample may be carry-over from other donors' samples.

The chain has TRBV4-1 and TRBJ1-1; tentative D call: TRBD1 (5 bases). Germline V gives CDR1 MGHRA, CDR2 YSYEKL. V shed 0 bases and J shed 4 bases, with 9 bases lying between them. This CDR3 is built from 14 residues. The CDR3 sequence: CASSQESGLTEAFF. The CDR3 DNA reads TGCGCCAGCAGCCAAGAGTCAGGGCTCACTGAAGCTTTCTTT.

V gene TRBV7-8 combines with J gene TRBJ1-2, with 8 bases identical to TRBD1. V was pared by 5 bases and J by 0 bases, with 5 bases of the junction left unmatched. Per germline, CDR1 SGHVS and CDR2 FQNEAQ. This CDR3 is 15 amino acids long. The CDR3 coding sequence is TGTGCCAGCAGCGGGTCCAGGGGGCCTAACTATGGCTACACCTTC. Residues: CASSGSRGPNYGYTF.

This clonotype was counted a single time. This chain connects TRBV6-6 to TRBJ1-4; D is unclear. In germline, CDR1 is MNHNY, CDR2 SVGAGI (reference sequence). Trimming took 6 bases from V and 1 from J, leaving 12 bases between them. The CDR3 runs 15 residues. The CDR3, as DNA: TGTGCCAGCAGCCCAGACTTTGGAACTAATGAAAAACTGTTTTTT. As protein: CASSPDFGTNEKLFF.

This clonotype was found a few times. This chain joins TRBV12-3 or TRBV12-4 and TRBJ1-5; TRBD1 aligns across 8 bases. The CDR3 extends over 16 amino acids. The V gene end was trimmed by 1 base and the J gene end by 7 bases; junction bases not matched to a gene: 9. The CDR3 loop reads CASSLVSQGARQPQHF. Here the CDR3 DNA reads TGTGCCAGCAGTTTAGTTTCCCAGGGGGCTCGGCAGCCCCAGCATTTT.

V gene TRBV12-3 or TRBV12-4 combines with J gene TRBJ2-1, with 8 bases lining up with TRBD1. This CDR3 spans 15 amino acids. V trimming: 5 bases; J trimming: 9 bases; junction bases outside the gene matches: 12. As DNA, the CDR3 is TGTGCCAGCAGTCCCTACCCGGGACAGGTAGCTGAGCAGTTCTTC. It translates to CASSPYPGQVAEQFF.

This chain connects TRBV19 to TRBJ1-5; the D is unclear. CDR1 is LNHDA and CDR2 is SQIVND in the germline V gene (reference sequence). The ends were cut back, 1 base at V and 8 bases at J, with 6 bases in the middle. This CDR3 region has 12 residues. The CDR3 sequence is CASSIAAEPQHF. Written as DNA, the CDR3 is TGTGCCAGTAGTATAGCGGCCGAGCCCCAGCATTTT.

This clonotype was observed a few times. The chain links TRBV7-6 to TRBJ2-3, with D tentatively TRBD1 or TRBD2 (5 bases each). Trimming removed 1 base from V and 15 bases from J, with 14 bases in between. Germline values: CDR1 SGHVS, CDR2 FNYEAQ. This CDR3 is 12 amino acids long. In DNA form, the CDR3 reads TGTGCCAGCAGCTTAGACGGGACCCTGGACTATTTT. Protein product: CASSLDGTLDYF. Full variable domain (missing parts from reference TRBV7-6 and TRBJ2-3): GAGVSQSPRYKVTKRGQDVALRCDPISGHVSLYWYRQALGQGPEFLTYFNYEAQQDKSGLPNDRFSAERPEGSISTLTIQRTEQRDSAMYRCASSLDGTLDYFGPGTRLTVL.

This clonotype has a handful of counts. V usage is TRBV7-9 and J usage is TRBJ2-3; no firm D call. The CDR3 extends over 15 amino acids. Per the germline V gene, CDR1 is SEHNR and CDR2 is FQNEAQ (reference sequence). Trimming pared 5 bases from V and 4 bases from J, leaving 16 bases between. The CDR3 DNA is TGTGCCAGCAGCGTCGGACGGCTCCCCGCAGATACGCAGTATTTT. Its translation: CASSVGRLPADTQYF.

The rearrangement joins TRBV2 to TRBJ2-7; D not certain. Deletions cut 6 bases from V and 6 bases from J, with 12 bases between. The CDR3 runs to 12 residues. Germline CDR1 SNHLY, CDR2 FYNNEI. The CDR3 bases are TGTGCCAGCAGCGTTATTTTGGGCGAGCAGTACTTC. Its translation is CASSVILGEQYF.

The genes are TRBV6-8 and TRBJ2-2, with 11 bases fitting TRBD1. The CDR3 runs to 15 residues. The germline V gene has CDR1 MNHGY and CDR2 SAAAGT. With 7 bases clipped from V and 5 bases from J, the junction kept 6 bases outside the gene matches. The chain's CDR3 is CASTRTGGDTGELFF. Written as DNA, the CDR3 is TGTGCCAGCACAAGGACAGGGGGCGATACCGGGGAGCTGTTTTTT.

J is TRBJ1-5 and V is TRBV19; weak D call: TRBD1 (6 bases). Trimming cost V 6 bases and J 0 bases, with 12 bases left between them. The CDR3 has 15 amino acids. Germline V lookup: CDR1 LNHDA, CDR2 SQIVND (reference sequence). This chain's CDR3 is CASRGGDYSNQPQHF. CDR3 in DNA: TGTGCCAGTAGAGGGGGAGATTATAGCAATCAGCCCCAGCATTTT.

This clonotype was counted ten times or more. The chain has TRBV7-9 and TRBJ2-3, with a tentative D call TRBD2 (7 bases). V gave up 4 bases and J gave up 6 bases, with 17 bases separating them. The CDR3 extends over 15 amino acids. Germline-derived CDR1 and CDR2 are SEHNR and FQNEAQ (reference sequence). The CDR3 DNA reads as TGTGCCAGCAGCTCATGGGGGGGGGGCGGTGATACGCAGTATTTT. It translates to CASSSWGGGGDTQYF.

This clonotype was recorded at least ten times. The rearrangement links TRBV7-9 to TRBJ1-5; the match to TRBD1 covers 9 bases. Germline V gene lookup returns CDR1 SEHNR and CDR2 FQNEAQ (reference sequence). The CDR3 spans 15 residues. Trimming removed 5 bases from V and 2 bases from J; junction bases left unmatched: 4. The CDR3 is CASSRDRAGNQPQHF. The CDR3 DNA reads as TGTGCCAGCAGCCGGGACAGGGCGGGCAATCAGCCCCAGCATTTT.

Worth noting for this clonotype: An end of the junction does not agree with germline; a read error may underlie this. This chain joins TRBV7-2 and TRBJ2-5, with TRBD2 matching over 15 bases. Germline-derived CDR1 and CDR2 are SGHTA and FQGNSA. This CDR3 spans 20 amino acids. The CDR3 protein is CASSLGVGLAGGPYQKTQYF. CDR3 coding DNA: TGTGCCAGCAGCTTAGGTGTGGGACTAGCGGGGGGCCCCTACCAAAAGACCCAGTACTTC.

This clonotype was counted a single time. The genes are TRBV7-3 and TRBJ1-2, with D unclear. This CDR3 comprises 11 residues. Trimming left V 6 bases short and J 4 bases short, with 6 bases between. Germline CDR1 reads SGHTA; CDR2 reads FQGTGA. CDR3: CASRLGYGYTF. As DNA, the CDR3 is TGTGCCAGCAGGCTAGGCTATGGCTACACCTTC.

The chain has TRBV5-1 and TRBJ2-7; weak D call: TRBD1 (5 bases). This CDR3 spans 16 amino acids. The V and J ends lost 0 bases and 0 bases respectively, with 13 bases between them. Germline assignment: CDR1 SGHRS and CDR2 YFSETQ. The CDR3 DNA sequence: TGCGCCAGCAGCTTGGTAGGGGCCCAATTCTCCTACGAGCAGTACTTC. This sequence encodes CASSLVGAQFSYEQYF.

This clonotype was seen only a few times. The V call is TRBV7-9, the J call TRBJ2-2; D uncertain. CDR1 and CDR2 (germline): SEHNR, FQNEAQ (reference sequence). The germline V and J ends were trimmed by 7 bases and 6 bases, with 9 bases remaining between them. This CDR3 region has 12 residues. The CDR3 sequence is CASISTPGELFF. In nucleotides, the CDR3 is TGTGCCAGCATCTCCACCCCCGGGGAGCTGTTTTTT.

The chain links TRBV7-2 to TRBJ2-7; D perhaps matches TRBD1 (6 bases). The CDR3 runs to 14 residues. The V gene lost 1 base and the J gene lost 7 bases, with 14 bases spanning the gap. CDR1 SGHTA and CDR2 FQGNSA come from the germline V gene. In DNA, the CDR3 is TGTGCCAGCAGCTTAGGGGGGCCCCCGAGGGAGCAGTACTTC. Translated, it gives CASSLGGPPREQYF. The full variable domain, with the rest looked up from reference TRBV7-2 and TRBJ2-7, is GAGVSQSPSNKVTEKGKDVELRCDPISGHTALYWYRQSLGQGLEFLIYFQGNSAPDKSGLPSDRFSAERTGGSVSTLTIQRTQQEDSAVYLCASSLGGPPREQYFGPGTRLTVT.

This clonotype was observed a few times. The chain has TRBV6-6 and TRBJ1-2; possibly TRBD1 for D (5 bases). This CDR3 has 15 amino acids. Between the trimmed V and J ends, which lost 6 bases and 2 bases, there was a span of 16 bases. CDR1 MNHNY and CDR2 SVGAGI come from the germline V gene (reference sequence). The CDR3 here is CASSPRQNPNYGYTF. Written as DNA, the CDR3 is TGTGCCAGCAGCCCAAGACAGAACCCGAACTATGGCTACACCTTC.

Only a few counts were recorded for this clonotype. The chain carries TRBV6-2 or TRBV6-3 and TRBJ1-5; D is unclear. Trimming stripped 5 bases from V and 1 base from J, with 12 bases between. This CDR3 spans 15 amino acids. The V gene's germline CDR1 is MNHEY and CDR2 SVGEGT. The CDR3 nucleotides read TGTGCCAGCAGTCCCTTATCGGCCAGCAATCAGCCCCAGCATTTT. Its translation is CASSPLSASNQPQHF.

The chain carries TRBV7-4 and TRBJ2-7; 8 nucleotides agree with TRBD2. Germline values: CDR1 SGHVT, CDR2 SQSDAQ. V dropped 3 bases and J dropped 1; count of bases not matched to a gene: 5. The CDR3 totals 15 residues. CDR3 in DNA: TGTGCCAGCAGCTTGGTTAGCGGGGCTTCCTACGAGCAGTACTTC. It translates to CASSLVSGASYEQYF.

The chain combines TRBV4-1 with TRBJ1-1; tentatively, D is TRBD1 (5 bases). Trimming left V 0 bases short and J 3 bases short, with 11 bases between. The germline CDR1 and CDR2 sequences are MGHRA and YSYEKL. The length of the CDR3 is 15 residues. The CDR3 reads CASSQDGVGDTEAFF. CDR3 DNA sequence: TGCGCCAGCAGCCAAGATGGAGTAGGGGACACTGAAGCTTTCTTT.